Listed here are 32 T cell receptor beta chains from one sample, sequenced in a study of neoadjuvant anti-PD-1 for oral cavity cancer. The time point was: after neoadjuvant nivolumab, at surgical resection. The assay was immunoSEQ multiplex PCR, and TCRdb's table has in-frame clones only and misses some. The sample yields 63,000 or so clones, less than 90% seen once. The specimen was PBMCs, collected after nivolumab (anti-PD-1) treatment. The receptors shown here come from a person aged 40-85 years with oral cavity squamous cell carcinoma.

J is TRBJ2-3 and V is TRBV4-1; a possible D gene is TRBD2 (6 bases). The CDR3 is 20 amino acids. Germline CDR1 is MGHRA and CDR2 is YSYEKL. Trimming took 2 bases from V and 0 from J, leaving 24 bases between them. CDR3 sequence reads: CASSQPLRVGGASSTDTQYF. Here the CDR3 DNA reads TGCGCCAGCAGCCAACCCCTCCGCGTGGGGGGAGCCTCTAGCACAGATACGCAGTATTTT.

The rearrangement joins TRBV4-1 to TRBJ1-6, with D uncertain. This CDR3 is 17 amino acids long. The V gene's germline CDR1 is MGHRA and CDR2 YSYEKL. V was clipped by 3 bases and J by 8 bases, with 20 bases between them. The CDR3 DNA is TGCGCCAGCAGCCAGAGACTTATCATGACGAGGGATTCACCCCTCCACTTT. Residues: CASSQRLIMTRDSPLHF.

This chain joins TRBV9 and TRBJ2-4, with a possible D match to TRBD1 (6 bases). The CDR3 covers 12 residues. The germline gives CDR1 SGDLS, CDR2 YYNGEE. V dropped 3 bases and J dropped 8 bases, with 9 bases sitting between them. CDR3 sequence (DNA): TGTGCCAGCAGCGGTGAGGGGGACATTCAGTACTTC. Its protein product is CASSGEGDIQYF.

The J gene is TRBJ2-5, the V gene TRBV27, with D perhaps given as TRBD1 or TRBD2 (5 bases each). Trimming pared 5 bases from V and 4 bases from J, leaving 8 bases between. Looked up from germline, CDR1 is MNHEY and CDR2 is SMNVEV (reference sequence). The CDR3 is 12 residues long. As DNA, the CDR3 is TGTGCCAGCAGTGAGGGGAGAGAGACCCAGTACTTC. Protein sequence: CASSEGRETQYF.

V gene TRBV2 combines with J gene TRBJ2-7; D is uncertain. The CDR3 is 13 amino acids. Deletions cut 6 bases from V and 2 bases from J, with 11 bases between. Per the germline V gene, CDR1 is SNHLY and CDR2 is FYNNEI. The CDR3 region is CASRSDGTYEQYF. The CDR3 region has the DNA TGTGCCAGCAGATCCGACGGAACCTACGAGCAGTACTTC.

The chain combines TRBV5-5 with TRBJ2-7; D call uncertain. Germline V gene sequence: CDR1 SGHKS, CDR2 YYEKEE (reference sequence). V was cut by 0 bases and J by 0 bases, with 7 bases left in between. The CDR3 runs 14 residues. The DNA of the CDR3 is TGTGCCAGCAGCTTGGACCGATACTCCTACGAGCAGTACTTC. It translates to CASSLDRYSYEQYF.

This rearrangement joins TRBV6-1 to TRBJ1-5, with 12 positions matching TRBD1. The germline CDR1 and CDR2 sequences are MNHNS and SASEGT. The CDR3 has 14 amino acids. Trimming removed 7 bases from V and 7 bases from J; junction bases left unmatched: 5. The CDR3 sequence: CASTGTGGGQPQHF. The CDR3 DNA sequence: TGTGCCAGCACCGGGACAGGGGGCGGGCAGCCCCAGCATTTT.

V usage is TRBV5-6 and J usage is TRBJ1-5, with 10 bases matching TRBD1. The CDR3 contains 15 residues. Germline CDR1 reads SGHDT; CDR2 reads YYEEEE. Unmatched junction bases numbered 5, after V lost 3 bases and J lost 5 bases. CDR3 nucleotide sequence: TGTGCCAGCAGCTCCGACAGGGGGCGTTATCAGCCCCAGCATTTT. This sequence encodes CASSSDRGRYQPQHF.

The chain links TRBV7-2 to TRBJ2-7; 10 bases line up with TRBD2. Per germline, CDR1 SGHTA and CDR2 FQGNSA. The V segment lost 6 bases and the J segment 6 bases; nucleotides outside the gene matches: 11. The CDR3 has 15 residues. The CDR3 region is CASRAKVAGGSEQYF. As DNA, the CDR3 is TGTGCCAGCAGGGCGAAGGTAGCGGGAGGCAGCGAGCAGTACTTC.

This chain connects TRBV5-4 to TRBJ2-7; a possible D gene is TRBD2 (8 bases). Germline loops: CDR1 SGHNT, CDR2 YYREEE (reference sequence). The CDR3 length is 16 residues. Deletions cut 0 bases from V and 5 bases from J, with 18 bases between. The CDR3 spells CASSLAGGLGSHEQYF. Here the CDR3 DNA reads TGTGCCAGCAGCTTGGCAGGGGGACTAGGGTCCCACGAGCAGTACTTC.

The chain is built from TRBV5-4 and TRBJ2-2; the D gene is possibly TRBD2 (6 bases). Germline V gives CDR1 SGHNT, CDR2 YYREEE (reference sequence). The CDR3 totals 14 residues. V was clipped by 2 bases and J by 5 bases, with 10 bases between them. CDR3 amino acids: CASSLSGATGELFF. The CDR3 DNA reads as TGTGCCAGCAGCTTATCGGGAGCGACCGGGGAGCTGTTTTTT.

The chain couples TRBV7-8 to TRBJ1-3; D uncertain. V was shortened by 2 bases and J by 0 bases, with 5 bases between the two germline ends. Per the germline V gene, CDR1 is SGHVS and CDR2 is FQNEAQ. This CDR3 contains 14 residues. CDR3 DNA sequence: TGTGCCAGCAGCTTACGCAGCTCTGGAAACACCATATATTTT. This translates into CASSLRSSGNTIYF.

The V and J genes are TRBV28 and TRBJ1-5; no clear D gene. V was cut by 1 base and J by 0 bases, with 10 bases left in between. This CDR3 is 16 amino acids long. Germline CDR1 reads MDHEN; CDR2 reads SYDVKM. CDR3 residues: CASSLLAAFSNQPQHF. The CDR3 coding sequence is TGTGCCAGCAGTTTATTGGCTGCCTTTAGCAATCAGCCCCAGCATTTT.

This chain joins TRBV6-5 and TRBJ2-2, with 8 nucleotides matching TRBD2. The CDR3 is 16 residues long. V shed 2 bases and J 4 bases; nucleotides not matched to a gene: 6. Germline V gives CDR1 MNHEY, CDR2 SVGAGI. CDR3: CASSYGTSGITGELFF. CDR3 in DNA: TGTGCCAGCAGTTACGGCACTAGCGGAATCACCGGGGAGCTGTTTTTT.

The V gene is TRBV4-1, the J gene TRBJ1-2, with D tentatively TRBD1 (5 bases). The CDR3 consists of 14 residues. The V end was cut by 1 base, the J end by 4 bases, with 10 bases between. Germline-derived CDR1 and CDR2 are MGHRA and YSYEKL. CDR3 DNA: TGCGCCAGCAGCCAAGCCCGACAGAGCTATGGCTACACCTTC. Its protein product is CASSQARQSYGYTF.

This chain uses TRBV6-5 with TRBJ1-1, with unresolved D. CDR1 is MNHEY and CDR2 is SVGAGI in the germline V gene. Trimming stripped 7 bases from V and 8 bases from J, with 11 bases between. This CDR3 has 11 residues. CDR3 amino acids: CASIKGLEAFF. DNA of the CDR3: TGTGCCAGCATCAAAGGGTTGGAAGCTTTCTTT.

This chain links TRBV5-1 with TRBJ1-1; TRBD1 might be the D (5 bases). CDR1 is SGHRS, CDR2 YFSETQ, per germline. V was shortened by 4 bases and J by 6 bases, with 16 bases between the two germline ends. The CDR3 consists of 14 residues. The chain's CDR3 is CASSLRQLPAEAFF. The CDR3 nucleotides read TGCGCCAGCAGCCTTAGACAGTTGCCCGCTGAAGCTTTCTTT.

The chain combines TRBV30 with TRBJ1-1; D not resolved. CDR3 length equals 12 residues. Germline assignment: CDR1 GTSNPN and CDR2 SVGIG (reference sequence). V gave up 2 bases and J gave up 6 bases, with 10 bases separating them. The CDR3 sequence: CAWSTRVSEAFF. CDR3 nucleotides: TGTGCCTGGAGTACCCGGGTCTCTGAAGCTTTCTTT. Combining the CDR3 with reference TRBV30 and TRBJ1-1 gives the whole variable domain SQTIHQWPATLVQPVGSPLSLECTVEGTSNPNLYWYRQAAGRGLQLLFYSVGIGQISSEVPQNLSASRPQDRQFILSSKKLLLSDSGFYLCAWSTRVSEAFFGQGTRLTVV.

V gene TRBV6-5 combines with J gene TRBJ2-7; the match to TRBD1 covers 8 bases. The CDR3 has 13 amino acids. V shed 10 bases, J shed 7 bases, and the junction held 12 bases outside the gene matches. Germline CDR1 is MNHEY and CDR2 is SVGAGI. The CDR3 here is CATGTQGAREQYF. The CDR3 DNA sequence: TGTGCCACCGGAACTCAGGGGGCGAGAGAGCAGTACTTC.

The rearrangement links TRBV11-2 to TRBJ2-1, with D uncertain. CDR1 and CDR2 (germline): SGHAT, FQNNGV. CDR3 size: 16 residues. Trimming removed 5 bases at V and 0 bases at J, with 14 bases between. The CDR3 sequence: CASSHSFGLSYNEQFF. As DNA, the CDR3 is TGTGCCAGCAGCCATAGTTTTGGTCTCTCCTACAATGAGCAGTTCTTC.

This rearrangement joins TRBV6-1 to TRBJ1-2; D remains unclear. There are 12 residues in the CDR3. Trimming removed 1 base from V and 3 bases from J, with 3 bases in between. CDR1 MNHNS and CDR2 SASEGT come from the germline V gene. The CDR3 protein is CASSEGHYGYTF. CDR3 DNA: TGTGCCAGCAGTGAAGGTCACTATGGCTACACCTTC.

The chain joins TRBV5-4 to TRBJ2-3; D possibly corresponds to TRBD2 (5 bases). Between the trimmed V and J ends, which lost 1 base and 4 bases, there was a span of 7 bases. Germline CDR1 SGHNT, CDR2 YYREEE (reference sequence). This CDR3 is 13 amino acids long. For the CDR3, the DNA is TGTGCCAGCAGCTTGCGAGGGCCAGATACGCAGTATTTT. Residues: CASSLRGPDTQYF. The full variable domain, in which reference TRBV5-4 and TRBJ2-3 provide the parts outside the CDR3, is ETGVTQSPTHLIKTRGQQVTLRCSSQSGHNTVSWYQQALGQGPQFIFQYYREEENGRGNFPPRFSGLQFPNYSSELNVNALELDDSALYLCASSLRGPDTQYFGPGTRLTVL.

J is TRBJ1-3 and V is TRBV11-2, with D unclear. V lost 4 bases and J lost 7, with 14 bases in between. This CDR3 contains 14 residues. Germline CDR1 reads SGHAT; CDR2 reads FQNNGV. The CDR3 DNA reads TGTGCCAGCAGCTCCCTGGCCAACCCGAACACCATATATTTT. This codes for CASSSLANPNTIYF.

This sequence joins TRBV19 and TRBJ2-5; no reliable D call. Germline V gene data show CDR1 as LNHDA and CDR2 as SQIVND (reference sequence). The CDR3 extends over 13 amino acids. V was cut by 3 bases and J by 5 bases, with 10 bases left in between. In DNA, the CDR3 is TGTGCCAGTAGTATCCGCTGGGATGAGACCCAGTACTTC. Its protein is CASSIRWDETQYF. Full variable domain (rest looked up from reference TRBV19 and TRBJ2-5): DGGITQSPKYLFRKEGQNVTLSCEQNLNHDAMYWYRQDPGQGLRLIYYSQIVNDFQKGDIAEGYSVSREKKESFPLTVTSAQKNPTAFYLCASSIRWDETQYFGPGTRLLVL.

The chain combines TRBV10-1 with TRBJ2-5; perhaps D is TRBD1 or TRBD2 (5 bases each). The length of the CDR3 is 13 residues. With 3 bases removed from V and 5 bases from J, the gap between germline ends came to 10 bases. Germline CDR1 WNHNN, CDR2 SYGVQD (reference sequence). CDR3 coding DNA: TGCGCCAGCAGTGATTGGGGGAGCGAGACCCAGTACTTC. Amino acids: CASSDWGSETQYF.

A few counts support this clone. The J gene is TRBJ1-2, the V gene TRBV5-1, with unresolved D. CDR1 is SGHRS, CDR2 YFSETQ, per germline. The V end lost 0 bases, the J end lost 4 bases, and 7 bases lay between the germline ends. The CDR3 length is 13 residues. This chain's CDR3 is CASSLGTLYGYTF. As DNA, the CDR3 is TGCGCCAGCAGCTTGGGAACGCTCTATGGCTACACCTTC. The full variable domain, in which reference TRBV5-1 and TRBJ1-2 provide the parts outside the CDR3, is KAGVTQTPRYLIKTRGQQVTLSCSPISGHRSVSWYQQTPGQGLQFLFEYFSETQRNKGNFPGRFSGRQFSNSRSEMNVSTLELGDSALYLCASSLGTLYGYTFGSGTRLTVV.

The chain uses TRBV27 and TRBJ1-2, with 7 bases identical to TRBD1. CDR1 and CDR2 (germline): MNHEY, SMNVEV (reference sequence). CDR3 length equals 14 residues. Trimming at V came to 2 bases and at J to 7 bases, leaving 7 bases not matched to a gene. The DNA of the CDR3 is TGTGCCAGCAGTTTAAGGTCAGGGGGGTTTGGCTACACCTTC. Translated, it gives CASSLRSGGFGYTF.

The chain carries TRBV13 and TRBJ1-1; D is uncertain. Germline values: CDR1 PRHDT, CDR2 FYEKMQ (reference sequence). This CDR3 comprises 12 residues. With 5 bases removed from V and 12 bases from J, the gap between germline ends came to 16 bases. CDR3 residues: CASSTLGVLTFF. The DNA for the CDR3 is TGTGCCAGCAGCACCCTGGGTGTTTTAACTTTCTTT.

This clone was counted a single time. This chain connects TRBV9 to TRBJ2-4; 9 bases are shared with TRBD1. The germline CDR1 and CDR2 sequences are SGDLS and YYNGEE. With 4 bases clipped from V and 5 bases from J, the junction kept 4 bases outside the gene matches. This CDR3 region has 14 residues. The CDR3 bases are TGTGCCAGCAGCCTGGGACAGGGCGAAAACATTCAGTACTTC. Its protein is CASSLGQGENIQYF.

V usage is TRBV11-2 and J usage is TRBJ1-5; D not resolved. Trimming removed 5 bases from V and 3 bases from J, with 11 bases in between. The length of the CDR3 is 14 residues. Germline V CDR1 and CDR2: SGHAT, FQNNGV. The CDR3, as DNA: TGTGCCAGCAGCCAAGATGTTACCAATCAGCCCCAGCATTTT. Protein sequence: CASSQDVTNQPQHF.

The J gene is TRBJ2-3, the V gene TRBV29-1; D is uncertain. The CDR3 runs to 13 residues. Trimming pared 7 bases from V and 6 bases from J, leaving 17 bases between. In germline, CDR1 is SQVTM, CDR2 ANQGSEA. For the CDR3, the DNA is TGCAGCGCCGCCCCATCACGGGCGGATACGCAGTATTTT. It is translated as CSAAPSRADTQYF.

The genes are TRBV27 and TRBJ2-7; D is perhaps TRBD2 (5 bases). Per germline, CDR1 MNHEY and CDR2 SMNVEV (reference sequence). The CDR3 sequence is 16 residues long. Trimming stripped 6 bases from V and 2 bases from J, with 20 bases between. The CDR3 region has the DNA TGTGCCAGCAGGGCCCTGTACGCGGGTCTTCCCTACGAGCAGTACTTC. Translating it yields CASRALYAGLPYEQYF.